Each of the 9 T cell receptor beta chains below was sequenced from the same sample in a study of control samples from healthy donors and cancer patients. Repertoires were generated with immunoSEQ multiplex PCR, while TCRdb's copy carries only in-frame clones and drops some. The data contain tens of thousands of clones, approximately 89% of them singletons. The specimen was blood. The receptors shown here come from a woman aged 30 to 39 in good health.

The chain is built from TRBV15 and TRBJ1-3; a possible D gene is TRBD1 (6 bases). Germline V gene data show CDR1 as LNHNV and CDR2 as YYDKDF (reference sequence). V lost 0 bases and J lost 9, with 12 bases in between. The CDR3 length is 14 residues. For the CDR3, the DNA is TGTGCCACCAGCAGAGATCGGGGGGCAAGCACCATATATTTT. This translates into CATSRDRGASTIYF.

The chain couples TRBV5-6 to TRBJ2-5; D call uncertain. The V gene's germline CDR1 is SGHDT and CDR2 YYEEEE. This CDR3 is built from 14 residues. Trimming pared 4 bases from V and 5 bases from J, leaving 15 bases between. In DNA form, the CDR3 reads TGTGCCAGCAGCCATCCCCTGAGGCTCGAGACCCAGTACTTC. Protein product: CASSHPLRLETQYF.

This sequence joins TRBV5-8 and TRBJ1-2; D is uncertain. Looked up from germline, CDR1 is SGHTS and CDR2 is YDEGEE. The length of the CDR3 is 14 residues. With 4 bases removed from V and 0 bases from J, the gap between germline ends came to 10 bases. CDR3 bases: TGTGCCAGCAGCGACACCACCACTAACTATGGCTACACCTTC. This sequence encodes CASSDTTTNYGYTF.

In its sample, this clone was seen once. This chain connects TRBV5-4 to TRBJ2-5, with D perhaps assigned TRBD1 or TRBD2 (5 bases each). Germline V gives CDR1 SGHNT, CDR2 YYREEE (reference sequence). Trimming pared 0 bases from V and 5 bases from J, leaving 11 bases between. This CDR3 contains 14 residues. This chain's CDR3 is CASSLAGALETQYF. The CDR3 nucleotides are TGTGCCAGCAGCTTGGCCGGGGCTCTGGAGACCCAGTACTTC.

Points on this clone: A junction end diverges from the germline sequence, so it may reflect a read error. The CDR3 spells CASSLDATSGRAGHF. The CDR3 DNA reads TGTGCCAGCAGCTTAGACGCGACTAGCGGGAGGGCCGGGCACTTC. The J gene is TRBJ2-5, the V gene TRBV7-2; 14 bases match TRBD2. This CDR3 has 15 residues. CDR1 is SGHTA and CDR2 is FQGNSA in the germline V gene.

As to this clone: The sample has other DNA sequences that encode this CDR3 too. The chain links TRBV20-1 to TRBJ2-2; unclear D gene. The ends were cut back, 3 bases at V and 7 bases at J, with 6 bases in the middle. CDR1 is DFQATT, CDR2 SNEGSKA, per germline (reference sequence). The CDR3 contains 11 residues. The CDR3 is CSARSGGELFF. Written as DNA, the CDR3 is TGCAGTGCTAGGTCGGGCGGGGAGCTGTTTTTT.

Remarks on this clone: Other DNA sequences in this specimen translate into the identical CDR3. The chain couples TRBV6-5 to TRBJ1-1; D uncertain. Trimming removed 5 bases at V and 2 bases at J, with 6 bases between. The CDR3 is made up of 12 amino acids. Germline V gene data show CDR1 as MNHEY and CDR2 as SVGAGI. The CDR3 coding sequence is TGTGCCAGCAGTAGACTCAACACTGAAGCTTTCTTT. Amino acids: CASSRLNTEAFF.

The V gene is TRBV4-2, the J gene TRBJ2-7, with 11 bases matching TRBD1. CDR1 is LGHNA and CDR2 is YNFKEQ in the germline V gene. J lost 3 bases, V lost 0 bases, and 4 bases had no gene match. The CDR3 runs 16 residues. The DNA for the CDR3 is TGTGCCAGCAGCCAAGAGGCCGGGACAGGGGGCTACGAGCAGTACTTC. It encodes CASSQEAGTGGYEQYF.

This rearrangement joins TRBV5-1 to TRBJ2-6; D is uncertain. Per the germline V gene, CDR1 is SGHRS and CDR2 is YFSETQ. The CDR3 spans 16 residues. V dropped 4 bases and J dropped 1 base, with 12 bases sitting between them. CDR3 in DNA: TGCGCCAGCAGCCCTGGATGGCTATCTGGGGCCAACGTCCTGACTTTC. This codes for CASSPGWLSGANVLTF. Combining the CDR3 with reference TRBV5-1 and TRBJ2-6 gives the whole variable domain KAGVTQTPRYLIKTRGQQVTLSCSPISGHRSVSWYQQTPGQGLQFLFEYFSETQRNKGNFPGRFSGRQFSNSRSEMNVSTLELGDSALYLCASSPGWLSGANVLTFGAGSRLTVL.